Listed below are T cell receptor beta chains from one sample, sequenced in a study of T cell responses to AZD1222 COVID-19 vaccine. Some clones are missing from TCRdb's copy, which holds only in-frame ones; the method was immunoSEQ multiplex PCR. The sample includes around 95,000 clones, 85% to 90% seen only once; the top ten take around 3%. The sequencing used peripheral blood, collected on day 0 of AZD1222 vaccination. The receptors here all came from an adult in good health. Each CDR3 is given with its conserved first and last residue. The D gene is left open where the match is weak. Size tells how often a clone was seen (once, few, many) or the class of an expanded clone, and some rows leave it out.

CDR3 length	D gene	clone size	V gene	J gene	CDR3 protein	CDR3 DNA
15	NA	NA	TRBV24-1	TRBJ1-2	CATSDLQTDRSGYTF	TGTGCCACCAGTGATTTGCAAACAGACCGATCTGGCTACACCTTC
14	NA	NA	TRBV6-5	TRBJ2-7	CASSYSRDAYEQYF	TGTGCCAGCAGTTACTCACGGGATGCCTACGAGCAGTACTTC
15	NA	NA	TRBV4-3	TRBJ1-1	CASSQGIASDTEAFF	TGCGCCAGCAGCCAAGGGATTGCTTCTGACACTGAAGCTTTCTTT
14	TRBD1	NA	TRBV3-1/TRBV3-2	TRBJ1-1	CASRMTGRDTEAFF	TGTGCCAGCAGGATGACAGGGAGGGACACTGAAGCTTTCTTT
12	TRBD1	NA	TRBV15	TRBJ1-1	CATSSGTGQAFF	TGTGCCACCAGCAGCGGGACAGGGCAAGCTTTCTTT
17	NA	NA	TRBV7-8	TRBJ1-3	CASSSSRWAASGNTIYF	TGTGCCAGCAGCTCCTCTCGATGGGCAGCCTCTGGAAACACCATATATTTT
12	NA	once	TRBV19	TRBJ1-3	CASSIRGNTIYF	TGTGCCAGTAGTATTCGCGGAAACACCATATATTTT
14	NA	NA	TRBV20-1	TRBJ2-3	CSASMSQSLDTQYF	TGCAGTGCTAGTATGTCGCAGTCCCTTGATACGCAGTATTTT
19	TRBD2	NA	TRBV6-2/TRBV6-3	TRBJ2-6	CASSYKRPSGRSGANVLTF	TGTGCCAGCAGTTACAAAAGGCCTAGCGGGAGGTCTGGGGCCAACGTCCTGACTTTC
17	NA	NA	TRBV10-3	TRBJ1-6	CAISESGQLRDNSPLHF	TGTGCCATCAGTGAGTCGGGACAACTGAGGGATAATTCACCCCTCCACTTT
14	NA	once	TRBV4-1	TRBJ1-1	CASSQTILNTEAFF	TGCGCCAGCAGCCAGACAATTCTTAACACTGAAGCTTTCTTT
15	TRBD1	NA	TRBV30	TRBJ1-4	CAWSVPQGASEKLFF	TGTGCCTGGAGTGTCCCTCAGGGGGCGAGTGAAAAACTGTTTTTT
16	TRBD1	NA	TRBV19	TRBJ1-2	CASTSFYGTDNYGYTF	TGTGCCAGTACATCCTTCTATGGGACAGATAACTATGGCTACACCTTC
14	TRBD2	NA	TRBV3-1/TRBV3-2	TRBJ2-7	CASSQVAGGYGQYF	TGTGCCAGCAGCCAAGTAGCGGGAGGCTACGGGCAGTACTTC
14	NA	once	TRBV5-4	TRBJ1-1	CASSLDTGDTEAFF	TGTGCCAGCAGCTTAGATACTGGTGACACTGAAGCTTTCTTT
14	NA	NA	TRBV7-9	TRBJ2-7	CASSSGTPPYEQYF	TGTGCCAGCAGTTCCGGGACTCCCCCCTACGAGCAGTACTTC
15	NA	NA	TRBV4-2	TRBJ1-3	CASSQEGFSGNTIYF	TGTGCCAGCAGCCAAGAAGGTTTCTCTGGAAACACCATATATTTT
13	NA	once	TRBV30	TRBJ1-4	CAWSPGSWEKLFF	TGTGCCTGGAGCCCAGGTTCCTGGGAAAAACTGTTTTTT
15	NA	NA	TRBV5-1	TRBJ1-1	CASSPGRTANTEAFF	TGCGCCAGCAGCCCGGGGCGGACAGCGAACACTGAAGCTTTCTTT
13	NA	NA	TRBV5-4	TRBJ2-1	CASSLRDYNEQFF	TGTGCCAGCAGCTTGAGGGACTACAATGAGCAGTTCTTC
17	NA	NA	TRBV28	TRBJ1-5	CASSSSHGGYSNQPQHF	TGTGCCAGCAGTTCATCCCACGGGGGGTATAGCAATCAGCCCCAGCATTTT
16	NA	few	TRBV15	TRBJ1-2	CATSRAEGTPNYGYTF	TGTGCCACCAGCAGAGCCGAGGGGACACCTAACTATGGCTACACCTTC
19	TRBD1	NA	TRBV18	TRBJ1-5	CASSQLPGQGANSNQPQHF	TGTGCCAGCTCACAATTACCGGGACAGGGGGCTAACAGCAATCAGCCCCAGCATTTT
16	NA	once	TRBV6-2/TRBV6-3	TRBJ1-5	CASSYSSRGRDQPQHF	TGTGCCAGCAGTTACTCTTCCAGGGGAAGGGATCAGCCCCAGCATTTT
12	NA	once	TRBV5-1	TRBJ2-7	CASSYPSYEQYF	TGCGCCAGCAGCTACCCTTCCTACGAGCAGTACTTC
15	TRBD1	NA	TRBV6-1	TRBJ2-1	CASSERQGGYNEQFF	TGTGCCAGCAGTGAAAGACAGGGGGGGTACAATGAGCAGTTCTTC
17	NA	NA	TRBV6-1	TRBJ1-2	CASSEVGATRLNYGYTF	TGTGCCAGCAGTGAAGTCGGGGCGACTCGGCTCAACTATGGCTACACCTTC
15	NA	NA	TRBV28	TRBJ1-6	CASSPPGPYNSPLHF	TGTGCCAGCAGTCCACCGGGACCCTATAATTCACCCCTCCACTTT
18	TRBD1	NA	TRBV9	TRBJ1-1	CASSSRTGGVIPNTEAFF	TGTGCCAGCAGCTCCCGGACAGGGGGCGTTATTCCCAACACTGAAGCTTTCTTT
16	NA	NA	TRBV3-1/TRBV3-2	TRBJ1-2	CASSQDDRGVIDGYTF	TGTGCCAGCAGCCAAGATGATCGGGGCGTGATCGATGGCTACACCTTC
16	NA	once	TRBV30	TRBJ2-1	CAWASKRVGSYNEQFF	TGTGCCTGGGCATCTAAGCGGGTCGGCTCCTACAATGAGCAGTTCTTC
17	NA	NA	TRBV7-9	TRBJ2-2	CASSPFGTVANTGELFF	TGTGCCAGCAGCCCATTCGGGACGGTCGCGAACACCGGGGAGCTGTTTTTT
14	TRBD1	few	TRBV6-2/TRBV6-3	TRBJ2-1	CASSWDSSYNEQFF	TGTGCCAGCAGTTGGGACAGCTCCTACAATGAGCAGTTCTTC
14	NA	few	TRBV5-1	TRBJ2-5	CASSLVGGKETQYF	TGCGCCAGCAGCTTGGTCGGAGGGAAAGAGACCCAGTACTTC
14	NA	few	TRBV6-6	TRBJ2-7	CASSYVDREYEQYF	TGTGCCAGCAGTTACGTGGACAGAGAGTACGAGCAGTACTTC
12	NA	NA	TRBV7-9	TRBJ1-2	CASSLVGFGYTF	TGTGCCAGCAGCTTAGTAGGGTTCGGCTACACCTTC